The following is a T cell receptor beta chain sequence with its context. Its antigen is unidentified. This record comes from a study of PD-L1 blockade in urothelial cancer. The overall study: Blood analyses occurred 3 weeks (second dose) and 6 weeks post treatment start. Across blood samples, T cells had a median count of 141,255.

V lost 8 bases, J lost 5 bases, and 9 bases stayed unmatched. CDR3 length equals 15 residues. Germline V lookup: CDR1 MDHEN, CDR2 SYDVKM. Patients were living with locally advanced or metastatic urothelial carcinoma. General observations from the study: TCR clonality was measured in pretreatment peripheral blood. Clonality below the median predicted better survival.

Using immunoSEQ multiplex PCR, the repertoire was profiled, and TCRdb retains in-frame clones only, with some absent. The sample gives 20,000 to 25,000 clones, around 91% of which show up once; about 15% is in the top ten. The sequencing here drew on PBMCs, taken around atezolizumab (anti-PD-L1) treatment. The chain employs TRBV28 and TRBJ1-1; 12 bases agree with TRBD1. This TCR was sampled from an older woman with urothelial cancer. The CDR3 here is CASGTGGSGRTEAFF. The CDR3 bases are TGTGCCAGCGGGACAGGGGGCAGCGGAAGGACTGAAGCTTTCTTT.